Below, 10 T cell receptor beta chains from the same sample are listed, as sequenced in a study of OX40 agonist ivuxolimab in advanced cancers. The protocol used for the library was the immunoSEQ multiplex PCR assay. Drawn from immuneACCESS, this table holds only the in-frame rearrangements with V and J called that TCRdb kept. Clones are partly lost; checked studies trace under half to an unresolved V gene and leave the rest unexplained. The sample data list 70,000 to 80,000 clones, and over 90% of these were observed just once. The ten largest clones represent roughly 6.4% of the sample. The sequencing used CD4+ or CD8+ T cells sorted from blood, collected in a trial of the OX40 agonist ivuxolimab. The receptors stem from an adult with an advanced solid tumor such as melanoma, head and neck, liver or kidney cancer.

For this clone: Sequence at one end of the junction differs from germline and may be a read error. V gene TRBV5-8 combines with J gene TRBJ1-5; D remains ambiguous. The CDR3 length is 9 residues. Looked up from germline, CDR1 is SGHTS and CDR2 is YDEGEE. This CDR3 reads CASTLSQHF. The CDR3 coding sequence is TGTGCCAGCACCTTGTCCCAGCATTTT.

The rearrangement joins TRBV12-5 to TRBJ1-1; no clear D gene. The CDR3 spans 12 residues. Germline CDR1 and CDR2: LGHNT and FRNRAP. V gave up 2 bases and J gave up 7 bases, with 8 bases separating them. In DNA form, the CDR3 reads TGTGCTAGTGGTTTGCCGGGAGTTGAAGCTTTCTTT. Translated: CASGLPGVEAFF.

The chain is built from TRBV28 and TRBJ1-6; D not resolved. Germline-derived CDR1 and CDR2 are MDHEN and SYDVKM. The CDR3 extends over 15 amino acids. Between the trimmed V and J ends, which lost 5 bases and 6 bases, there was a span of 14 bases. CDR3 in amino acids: CASSPNRLANSPLHF. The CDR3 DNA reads TGTGCCAGCAGTCCCAATCGACTGGCTAATTCACCCCTCCACTTT.

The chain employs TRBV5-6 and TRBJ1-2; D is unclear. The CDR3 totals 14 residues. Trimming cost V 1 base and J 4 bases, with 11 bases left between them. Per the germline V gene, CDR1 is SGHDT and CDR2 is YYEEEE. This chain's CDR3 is CASSLSGFRYGYTF. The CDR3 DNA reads TGTGCCAGCAGCTTGTCTGGGTTCCGCTATGGCTACACCTTC.

CDR3 residues: CASSSLGGDWRFNEKLFF. The CDR3 nucleotides read TGTGCCAGCAGTAGCTTAGGGGGGGACTGGAGATTTAATGAAAAACTGTTTTTT. V is TRBV7-6 and J is TRBJ1-4, with D possibly being TRBD1 (6 bases). V was cut by 6 bases and J by 4 bases, with 24 bases left in between. The CDR3 length is 18 residues. The germline V gene has CDR1 SGHVS and CDR2 FNYEAQ.

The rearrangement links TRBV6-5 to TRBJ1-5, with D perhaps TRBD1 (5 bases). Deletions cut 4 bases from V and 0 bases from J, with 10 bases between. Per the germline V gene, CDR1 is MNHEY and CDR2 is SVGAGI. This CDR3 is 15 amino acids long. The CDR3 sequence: CASSLGLYSNQPQHF. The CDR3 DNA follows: TGTGCCAGCAGTTTGGGACTTTATAGCAATCAGCCCCAGCATTTT.

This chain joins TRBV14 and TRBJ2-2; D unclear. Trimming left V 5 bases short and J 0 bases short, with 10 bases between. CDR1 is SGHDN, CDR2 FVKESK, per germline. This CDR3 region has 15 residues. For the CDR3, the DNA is TGTGCCAGCAGCATGGACCACGCGAACACCGGGGAGCTGTTTTTT. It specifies CASSMDHANTGELFF.

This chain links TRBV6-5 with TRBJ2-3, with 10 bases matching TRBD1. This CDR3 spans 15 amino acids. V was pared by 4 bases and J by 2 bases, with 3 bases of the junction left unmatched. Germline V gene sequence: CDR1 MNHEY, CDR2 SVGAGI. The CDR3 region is CASSSGTGATDTQYF. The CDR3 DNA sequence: TGTGCCAGCAGTTCTGGGACAGGGGCCACAGATACGCAGTATTTT.

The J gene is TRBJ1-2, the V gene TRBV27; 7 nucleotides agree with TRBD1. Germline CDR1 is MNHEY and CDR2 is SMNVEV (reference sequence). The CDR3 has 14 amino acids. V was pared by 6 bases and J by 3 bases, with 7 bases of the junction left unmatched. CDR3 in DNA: TGTGCCAGCAGCACTTCCGGGACAGACTATGGCTACACCTTC. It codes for CASSTSGTDYGYTF.

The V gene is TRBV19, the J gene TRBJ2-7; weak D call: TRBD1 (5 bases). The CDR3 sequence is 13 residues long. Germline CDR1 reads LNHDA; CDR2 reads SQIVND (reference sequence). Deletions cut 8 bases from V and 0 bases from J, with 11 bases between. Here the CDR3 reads CASGHSSSYEQYF. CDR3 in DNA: TGTGCCAGTGGACACTCCAGCTCCTACGAGCAGTACTTC.